The clone carrying this TCR beta chain was counted at least ten times. Its antigen is unidentified. This specimen belongs to a study of metastatic and nonmetastatic thyroid tumors. Study-wide background: Where malignant and benign thyroid patients were concerned, repertoires were compared across blood and tumor or nodule tissue. The study's findings and limits: In both blood and tumor samples, TCR beta diversity was reported significantly higher for malignant than benign nodules.

TCRdb re-analyzed the PCR reads through MiXCR. The top ten clones hold 8.8% of a sample with approximately 90,000 clones, 8.6% of them seen once. The CDR3 runs to 14 residues. The ends were cut back, 0 bases at V and 2 bases at J, with 5 bases in the middle. Germline V gene lookup returns CDR1 MNHEY and CDR2 SVGAGI. Nobody among the patients had been given any treatment before thyroid surgery. This TCR derives from a female donor with papillary thyroid cancer or a benign thyroid nodule (not recorded which). Some clones in this sample may be carry-over from other donors' samples. The rearrangement links TRBV6-5 to TRBJ1-5; a weak D match, TRBD1 (5 bases). The source material was blood. This CDR3 reads CASSYSRGNQPQHF. CDR3 nucleotide sequence: TGTGCCAGCAGTTACTCCAGGGGCAATCAGCCCCAGCATTTT.